This record concerns one T cell receptor (beta chain) sequence. The assay was immunoSEQ multiplex PCR, and TCRdb's table has in-frame clones only and misses some. The sample includes under 60,000 clones, roughly 82% of them seen just once. These data come from a study of OX40 agonist ivuxolimab in advanced cancers. Study context: Previous treatment with anti-PD-1, anti-PD-L1 or anti-CTLA-4 therapy was allowed; 30% to 50% had received some.

The receptor was isolated from an adult with an advanced solid tumor such as melanoma, head and neck, liver or kidney cancer. The sample consisted of CD4+ or CD8+ T cells sorted from blood, taken in a trial of the OX40 agonist ivuxolimab.

The CDR3 region is CASSFPTGYYGYTF. In DNA form, the CDR3 reads TGTGCCAGCAGTTTTCCTACAGGGTATTATGGCTACACCTTC. The V gene is TRBV6-6, the J gene TRBJ1-2; D possibly corresponds to TRBD1 (6 bases). The V gene lost 4 bases and the J gene lost 5 bases, with 14 bases spanning the gap. CDR1 is MNHNY, CDR2 SVGAGI, per germline (reference sequence). This CDR3 is 14 amino acids long.